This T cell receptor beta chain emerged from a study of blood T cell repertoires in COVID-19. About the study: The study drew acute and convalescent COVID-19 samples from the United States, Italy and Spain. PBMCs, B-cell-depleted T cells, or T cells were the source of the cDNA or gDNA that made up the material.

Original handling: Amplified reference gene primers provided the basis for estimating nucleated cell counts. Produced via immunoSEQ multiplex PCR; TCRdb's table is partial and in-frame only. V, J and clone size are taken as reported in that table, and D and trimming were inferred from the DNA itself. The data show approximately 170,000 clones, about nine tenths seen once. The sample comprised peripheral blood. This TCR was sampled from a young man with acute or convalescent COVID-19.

The CDR3 nucleotides are TGTGCCAGCATGTTTACCCCTGGGACAGGTTATGGCTACACCTTC. This translates into CASMFTPGTGYGYTF. This chain uses TRBV27 with TRBJ1-2, with 8 bases identical to TRBD1. In germline, CDR1 is MNHEY, CDR2 SMNVEV (reference sequence). The CDR3 runs 15 residues. Trimming removed 7 bases from V and 5 bases from J; junction bases left unmatched: 12.